A selection of T cell receptor beta chains follows, all from one sample in a study of blood T cell repertoires in COVID-19. Data came from immunoSEQ multiplex PCR; TCRdb stores just in-frame clones and leaves some out. The sample has some 64,000 clones, 79% seen once. Sequencing was performed on peripheral blood. These receptor sequences come from a woman aged 55-70 years with acute or convalescent COVID-19. Each CDR3 is given with its conserved first and last residue. Each record gives: J gene, V gene, D gene, clone size, CDR3 protein, CDR3 DNA. D genes are given only for firm matches. Rows give clone size only sometimes, using once, few, many, or a class for an expanded clone.

TRBJ2-7	TRBV3-1/TRBV3-2	NA	NA	CASSSVPLSSYEQYF	TGTGCCAGCAGCTCCGTCCCACTTAGCTCCTACGAGCAGTACTTC
TRBJ2-7	TRBV7-2	TRBD2	NA	CASSFRLAGGYEQYF	TGTGCCAGCAGCTTCCGGCTAGCGGGGGGCTACGAGCAGTACTTC
TRBJ1-6	TRBV5-1	NA	NA	CASSSINDITLHF	TGCGCCAGCAGCTCCATTAATGACATAACCCTCCACTTT
TRBJ1-1	TRBV9	TRBD1	NA	CASSVGTGATEAFF	TGTGCCAGCAGCGTCGGGACAGGGGCAACTGAAGCTTTCTTT
TRBJ2-3	TRBV3-1/TRBV3-2	NA	NA	CASSQAVPFFSTDTQYF	TGTGCCAGCAGCCAAGCGGTTCCGTTTTTTAGCACAGATACGCAGTATTTT
TRBJ2-6	TRBV7-3	NA	once	CASSRQSGANVLTF	TGTGCCAGCAGCCGACAGTCTGGGGCCAACGTCCTGACTTTC
TRBJ1-6	TRBV10-2	NA	NA	CASGLRQQAPLHF	TGCGCCAGCGGTTTACGACAGCAAGCACCCCTCCACTTT
TRBJ1-1	TRBV5-6	TRBD1	NA	CASSLGRGTEAFF	TGTGCCAGCAGCTTGGGCAGGGGGACTGAAGCTTTCTTT
TRBJ2-1	TRBV6-6	NA	NA	CASSYGGASNEQFF	TGTGCCAGCAGTTACGGGGGGGCGAGCAATGAGCAGTTCTTC
TRBJ2-2	TRBV9	NA	NA	CASSAHPQAGELFF	TGTGCCAGCAGCGCCCACCCTCAGGCCGGGGAGCTGTTTTTT
TRBJ1-1	TRBV19	TRBD1	once	CASSPTGEDEAFF	TGTGCCAGTAGTCCAACAGGGGAGGACGAAGCTTTCTTT
TRBJ2-1	TRBV4-3	NA	NA	CASSQVWGQVSYNEQFF	TGCGCCAGCAGCCAAGTATGGGGGCAGGTCTCCTACAATGAGCAGTTCTTC
TRBJ1-6	TRBV5-1	NA	NA	CASSLALGFDSPLHF	TGCGCCAGCAGCTTGGCCCTGGGCTTCGACTCACCCCTCCACTTT
TRBJ2-3	TRBV5-1	TRBD2	once	CASSIGLESTDTQYF	TGCGCCAGCAGCATAGGACTAGAGAGCACAGATACGCAGTATTTT
TRBJ2-7	TRBV19	NA	NA	CASSIRQGIPEQYF	TGTGCCAGTAGTATACGGCAGGGAATCCCCGAGCAGTACTTC
TRBJ2-6	TRBV15	TRBD1	once	CATSRDRPGQGDTGANVLTF	TGTGCCACCAGCAGAGATAGGCCGGGACAGGGGGATACTGGGGCCAACGTCCTGACTTTC
TRBJ2-7	TRBV5-4	NA	NA	CASGPHYEQYF	TGTGCCAGCGGGCCGCACTACGAGCAGTACTTC
TRBJ2-5	TRBV5-1	TRBD2	NA	CASSSPGLAGEETQYF	TGCGCCAGCAGCTCCCCGGGACTAGCGGGGGAAGAGACCCAGTACTTC
TRBJ2-5	TRBV29-1	NA	once	CSVSDWTDAFGETQYF	TGCAGCGTGTCTGATTGGACAGACGCATTTGGGGAGACCCAGTACTTC
TRBJ1-5	TRBV7-9	NA	few	CASSPPPGGEDHSNQPQHF	TGTGCCAGCAGCCCCCCTCCGGGGGGCGAGGATCATAGCAATCAGCCCCAGCATTTT
TRBJ1-2	TRBV2	NA	NA	CASGGVTYGYTF	TGTGCCAGCGGGGGCGTTACCTATGGCTACACCTTC
TRBJ2-5	TRBV5-6	TRBD1	NA	CASSQGQGGETQYF	TGTGCCAGCAGCCAGGGACAGGGAGGAGAGACCCAGTACTTC
TRBJ2-7	TRBV4-1	NA	NA	CASSQDPGSYEQYF	TGCGCCAGCAGCCAAGATCCAGGCTCCTACGAGCAGTACTTC
TRBJ2-7	TRBV29-1	NA	NA	CSVSRGGEQYF	TGCAGCGTTAGCAGGGGCGGGGAGCAGTACTTC
TRBJ2-3	TRBV27	TRBD2	few	CASRGVRRGNTDTQYF	TGTGCCAGCAGAGGCGTTAGGCGGGGGAACACAGATACGCAGTATTTT
TRBJ2-3	TRBV5-1	TRBD2	NA	CASRRLAGGPSTDTQYF	TGCGCCAGCCGCCGTCTAGCGGGGGGACCTAGCACAGATACGCAGTATTTT
TRBJ1-2	TRBV28	NA	NA	CASWTQGGGAYGYTF	TGTGCCAGTTGGACACAGGGCGGGGGCGCCTATGGCTACACCTTC
TRBJ2-3	TRBV30	NA	once	CAWSVEGDTQYF	TGTGCCTGGAGTGTAGAGGGAGATACGCAGTATTTT